One sample yielded the 11 T cell receptor beta chains listed below, sequenced in a study of OX40 agonist ivuxolimab in advanced cancers. Profiling relied on immunoSEQ multiplex PCR, and the TCRdb table lists in-frame clones only, not all of them. This sample yields around 53,000 clones, of which more than 85% are seen a single time; around a sixth belongs to the top ten. The starting material was CD4+ or CD8+ T cells sorted from blood, obtained in a trial of the OX40 agonist ivuxolimab. The receptors come from an adult with an advanced solid tumor such as melanoma, head and neck, liver or kidney cancer.

CDR3 amino acids: CASSPRGWDTEAFF. CDR3 nucleotide sequence: TGTGCCAGCAGTCCTCGGGGGTGGGACACTGAAGCTTTCTTT. The genes are TRBV2 and TRBJ1-1; TRBD1 is a possible D gene (5 bases). The V end lost 5 bases, the J end lost 3 bases, and 13 bases lay between the germline ends. The CDR3 is 14 amino acids. Germline V gene sequence: CDR1 SNHLY, CDR2 FYNNEI.

Comment on this clone: Other DNA sequences within the sample encode an identical CDR3. The V and J genes are TRBV6-5 and TRBJ2-3; 10 nucleotides match TRBD2. The CDR3 is made up of 15 amino acids. CDR1 MNHEY and CDR2 SVGAGI come from the germline V gene. V trimming: 5 bases; J trimming: 3 bases; junction bases outside the gene matches: 5. CDR3 residues: CASSLAGDVTDTQYF. The CDR3, as DNA: TGTGCCAGCAGTCTAGCGGGAGACGTAACAGATACGCAGTATTTT.

This chain uses TRBV11-3 with TRBJ2-2; TRBD1 agrees at 10 bases. CDR1 and CDR2 (germline): SGHNT, YENEEA. Losses at the gene ends were 1 base for V and 5 bases for J; bases not matched to a gene: 4. CDR3 length: 16 amino acids. CDR3 in amino acids: CASSLGDRGKTGELFF. For the CDR3, the DNA is TGTGCCAGCAGCTTAGGGGACAGGGGAAAAACCGGGGAGCTGTTTTTT.

The chain has TRBV28 and TRBJ1-1; D ambiguous. Germline CDR1 is MDHEN and CDR2 is SYDVKM. The CDR3 spans 13 residues. Trimming pared 5 bases from V and 1 base from J, leaving 8 bases between. CDR3 DNA: TGTGCCAGCAGTCTTACAGAGAACACTGAAGCTTTCTTT. This encodes CASSLTENTEAFF.

The chain is built from TRBV27 and TRBJ2-7; the D gene is possibly TRBD2 (6 bases). The CDR3 loop spans 16 amino acids. Germline lookup yields CDR1 MNHEY and CDR2 SMNVEV (reference sequence). V gave up 2 bases and J gave up 0 bases, with 14 bases separating them. CDR3 nucleotides: TGTGCCAGCAGTTTAACGGGGACTTTTAGCTCCTACGAGCAGTACTTC. This codes for CASSLTGTFSSYEQYF.

The chain combines TRBV25-1 with TRBJ2-1; 13 bases align to TRBD2. Germline trimming cut 1 base from V and 7 bases from J; bases unmatched to any gene: 4. The CDR3 covers 16 residues. CDR1 and CDR2 from the germline V gene are MGHDK and SYGVNS. The CDR3 coding sequence is TGTGCCAGCAGTGAATTCGGACTAGCGGGAGCGAATGAGCAGTTCTTC. Encoded protein: CASSEFGLAGANEQFF.

V is TRBV5-6 and J is TRBJ1-2; possibly TRBD1 for D (5 bases). The CDR3 runs to 13 residues. V dropped 0 bases and J dropped 4 bases, with 7 bases sitting between them. CDR1 SGHDT and CDR2 YYEEEE come from the germline V gene. CDR3 sequence reads: CASSLDRSYGYTF. The DNA for the CDR3 is TGTGCCAGCAGCTTGGACAGGAGCTATGGCTACACCTTC. The complete variable domain, with remaining parts taken from reference TRBV5-6 and TRBJ1-2, reads DAGVTQSPTHLIKTRGQQVTLRCSPKSGHDTVSWYQQALGQGPQFIFQYYEEEERQRGNFPDRFSGHQFPNYSSELNVNALLLGDSALYLCASSLDRSYGYTFGSGTRLTVV.

The chain combines TRBV9 with TRBJ2-2; D is possibly TRBD2 (5 bases). Germline V lookup: CDR1 SGDLS, CDR2 YYNGEE. V was trimmed by 0 bases and J by 7 bases, leaving 16 bases between them. The CDR3 runs to 16 residues. CDR3 sequence (DNA): TGTGCCAGCAGCGTAGGGGAGCCAGATTGGGACGGGGAGCTGTTTTTT. Its translation: CASSVGEPDWDGELFF.

V usage is TRBV29-1 and J usage is TRBJ2-1, with TRBD1 identical over 9 bases. The germline V gene encodes CDR1 SQVTM and CDR2 ANQGSEA. V trimming: 7 bases; J trimming: 2 bases; junction bases outside the gene matches: 6. The CDR3 is 14 residues long. CDR3: CSETGTGPYNEQFF. The CDR3 DNA reads TGCAGCGAGACGGGGACAGGGCCCTACAATGAGCAGTTCTTC.

This clone has more than one count but fewer than ten. The rearrangement joins TRBV7-9 to TRBJ1-2; the D gene is possibly TRBD1 (5 bases). CDR3 size: 13 residues. The ends were cut back, 3 bases at V and 4 bases at J, with 9 bases in the middle. Germline V gene lookup returns CDR1 SEHNR and CDR2 FQNEAQ (reference sequence). This CDR3 reads CASSFSDSYGYTF. The CDR3 nucleotides are TGTGCCAGCAGCTTCAGTGACAGCTATGGCTACACCTTC.

V usage is TRBV7-8 and J usage is TRBJ1-1; D is perhaps TRBD1 (6 bases). Germline lookup yields CDR1 SGHVS and CDR2 FQNEAQ. This CDR3 is built from 15 residues. Deletions cut 5 bases from V and 3 bases from J, with 16 bases between. The CDR3 DNA reads TGTGCCAGCAGCGGGACAATGGACAGATACACTGAAGCTTTCTTT. Its protein is CASSGTMDRYTEAFF.